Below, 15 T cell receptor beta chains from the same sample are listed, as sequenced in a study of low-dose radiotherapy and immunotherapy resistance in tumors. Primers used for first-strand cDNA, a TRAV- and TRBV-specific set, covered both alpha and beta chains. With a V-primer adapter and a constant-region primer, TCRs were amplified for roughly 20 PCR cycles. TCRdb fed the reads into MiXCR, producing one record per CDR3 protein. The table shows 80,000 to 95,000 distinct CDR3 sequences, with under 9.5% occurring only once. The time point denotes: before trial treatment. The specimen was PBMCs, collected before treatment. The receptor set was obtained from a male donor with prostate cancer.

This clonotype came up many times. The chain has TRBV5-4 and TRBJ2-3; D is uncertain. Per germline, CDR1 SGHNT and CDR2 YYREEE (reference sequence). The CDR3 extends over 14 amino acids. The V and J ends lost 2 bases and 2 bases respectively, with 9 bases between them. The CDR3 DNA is TGTGCCAGCAGCTTCTGGAGTAACACAGATACGCAGTATTTT. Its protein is CASSFWSNTDTQYF.

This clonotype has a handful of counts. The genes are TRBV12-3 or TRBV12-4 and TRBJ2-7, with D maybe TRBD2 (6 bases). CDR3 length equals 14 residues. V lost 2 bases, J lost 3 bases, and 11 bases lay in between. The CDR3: CASSLRREDYEQYF. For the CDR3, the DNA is TGTGCCAGCAGTTTACGCAGGGAGGACTACGAGCAGTACTTC.

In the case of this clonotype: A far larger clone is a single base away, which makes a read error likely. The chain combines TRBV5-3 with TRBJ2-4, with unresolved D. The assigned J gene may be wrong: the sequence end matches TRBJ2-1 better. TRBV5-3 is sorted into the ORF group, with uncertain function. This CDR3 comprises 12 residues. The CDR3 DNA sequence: TGTGCCAGCGGACGACGGAGCTACGAGCAGTTCTTC. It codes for CASGRRSYEQFF.

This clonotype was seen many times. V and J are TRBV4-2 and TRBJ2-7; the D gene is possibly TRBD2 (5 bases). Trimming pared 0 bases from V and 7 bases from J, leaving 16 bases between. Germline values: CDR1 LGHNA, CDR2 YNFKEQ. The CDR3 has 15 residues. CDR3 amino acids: CASSQDTETTGEQYF. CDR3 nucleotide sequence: TGTGCCAGCAGCCAAGATACGGAAACCACGGGGGAGCAGTACTTC.

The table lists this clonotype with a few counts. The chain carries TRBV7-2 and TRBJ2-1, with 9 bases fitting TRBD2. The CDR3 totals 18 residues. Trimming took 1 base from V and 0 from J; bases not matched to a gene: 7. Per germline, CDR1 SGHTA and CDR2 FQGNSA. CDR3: CASSLVLGLADSYNEQFF. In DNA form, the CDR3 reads TGTGCCAGCAGCTTAGTATTGGGACTAGCAGACTCCTACAATGAGCAGTTCTTC.

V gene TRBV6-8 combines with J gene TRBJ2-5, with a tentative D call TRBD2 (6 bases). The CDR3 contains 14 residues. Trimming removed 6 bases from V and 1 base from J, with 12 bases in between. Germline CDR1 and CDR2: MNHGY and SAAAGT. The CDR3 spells CASRRGLFQETQYF. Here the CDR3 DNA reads TGTGCCAGCAGAAGGGGACTCTTCCAAGAGACCCAGTACTTC.

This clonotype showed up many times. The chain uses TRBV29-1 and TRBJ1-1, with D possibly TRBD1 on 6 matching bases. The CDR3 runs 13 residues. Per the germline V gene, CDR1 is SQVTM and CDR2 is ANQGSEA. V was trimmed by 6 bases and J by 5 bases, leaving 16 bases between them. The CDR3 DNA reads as TGCAGCGTCGCGATGGGGGCAGGGACTGAAGCTTTCTTT. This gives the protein CSVAMGAGTEAFF.

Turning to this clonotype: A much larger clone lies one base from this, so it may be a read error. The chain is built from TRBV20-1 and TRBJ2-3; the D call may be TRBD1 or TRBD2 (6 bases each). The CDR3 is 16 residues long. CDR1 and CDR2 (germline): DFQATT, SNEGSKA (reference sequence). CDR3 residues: CGAPSMGAGLTDTQYF. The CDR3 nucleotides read TGCGGTGCTCCGTCAATGGGGGCGGGACTCACAGATACGCAGTATTTT.

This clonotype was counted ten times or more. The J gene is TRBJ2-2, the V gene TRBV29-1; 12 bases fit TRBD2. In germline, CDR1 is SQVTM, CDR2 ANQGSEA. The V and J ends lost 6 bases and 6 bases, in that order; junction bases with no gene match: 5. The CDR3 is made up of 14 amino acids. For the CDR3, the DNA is TGCAGCGTCCGGACTAGCGGGAAAGCCGGGGAGCTGTTTTTT. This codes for CSVRTSGKAGELFF.

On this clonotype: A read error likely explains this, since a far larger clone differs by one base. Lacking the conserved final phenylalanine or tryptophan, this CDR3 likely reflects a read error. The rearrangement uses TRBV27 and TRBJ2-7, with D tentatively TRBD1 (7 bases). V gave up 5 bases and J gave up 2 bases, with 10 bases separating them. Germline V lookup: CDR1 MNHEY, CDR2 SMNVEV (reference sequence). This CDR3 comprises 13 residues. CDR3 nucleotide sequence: TGTGCCAGCAGTGCGGGACAGCCCTACGAGCAGTACCTC. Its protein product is CASSAGQPYEQYL.

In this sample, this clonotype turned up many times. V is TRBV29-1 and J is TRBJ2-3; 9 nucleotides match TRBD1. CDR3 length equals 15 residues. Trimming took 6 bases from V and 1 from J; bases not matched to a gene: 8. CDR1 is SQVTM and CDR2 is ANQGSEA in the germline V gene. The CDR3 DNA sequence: TGCAGCGTGTACAGGGGGCCTCAAGGCACAGATACGCAGTATTTT. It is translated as CSVYRGPQGTDTQYF.

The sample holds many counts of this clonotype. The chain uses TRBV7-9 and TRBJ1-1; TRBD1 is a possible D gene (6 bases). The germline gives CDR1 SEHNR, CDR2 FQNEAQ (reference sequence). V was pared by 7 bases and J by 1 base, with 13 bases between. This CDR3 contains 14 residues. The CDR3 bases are TGTGCCAGCATCGTTCAGGGGCCGAACACTGAAGCTTTCTTT. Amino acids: CASIVQGPNTEAFF. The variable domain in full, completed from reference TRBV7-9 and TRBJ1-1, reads DTGVSQNPRHKITKRGQNVTFRCDPISEHNRLYWYRQTLGQGPEFLTYFQNEAQLEKSRLLSDRFSAERPKGSFSTLEIQRTEQGDSAMYLCASIVQGPNTEAFFGQGTRLTVV.

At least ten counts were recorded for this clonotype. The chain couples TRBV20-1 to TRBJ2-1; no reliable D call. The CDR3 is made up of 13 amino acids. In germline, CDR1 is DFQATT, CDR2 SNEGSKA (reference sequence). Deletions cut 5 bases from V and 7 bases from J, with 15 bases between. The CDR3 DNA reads TGCAGTGCTCGGCAGAATGTTAGGAATGAGCAGTTCTTC. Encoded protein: CSARQNVRNEQFF.

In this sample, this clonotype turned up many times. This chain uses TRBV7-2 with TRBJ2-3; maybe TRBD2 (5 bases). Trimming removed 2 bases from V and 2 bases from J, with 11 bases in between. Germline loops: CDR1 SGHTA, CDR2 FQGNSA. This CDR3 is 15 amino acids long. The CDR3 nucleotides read TGTGCCAGCAGCTTAATAGGGAGCTTCACAGATACGCAGTATTTT. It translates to CASSLIGSFTDTQYF.

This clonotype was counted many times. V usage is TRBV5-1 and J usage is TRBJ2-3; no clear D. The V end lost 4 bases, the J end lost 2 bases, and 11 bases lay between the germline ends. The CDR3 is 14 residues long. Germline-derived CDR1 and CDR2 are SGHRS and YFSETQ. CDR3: CASSQDGYTDTQYF. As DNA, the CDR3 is TGCGCCAGCAGCCAGGACGGGTACACAGATACGCAGTATTTT.